Here is one T cell receptor (beta chain) with its context. The germline V gene encodes CDR1 SGHVS and CDR2 FNYEAQ. The CDR3 has 15 residues. With 1 base removed from V and 7 bases from J, the gap between germline ends came to 14 bases. This sample was taken from a study of T-cell memory formation after mild COVID-19. A single record per CDR3 protein comes from TCRdb applying MiXCR to the 5' RACE reads. The profile shows 110,000 or so distinct CDR3 sequences, about a fifth of them singletons. The receptor was derived from a man younger than 30 who had mild COVID-19 (a few samples of this study predate the infection). Cell type and time point are not known. The sequenced sample was PBMCs or a T cell subset sorted from them (not recorded which). The rearrangement joins TRBV7-6 to TRBJ2-1, with D possibly matching TRBD2 (5 bases). The CDR3 nucleotides are TGTGCCAGCAGCTTAGTGACGCGGGCCGATAATGAGCAGTTCTTC. It translates to CASSLVTRADNEQFF.